This T cell receptor (beta chain) was obtained from a study of CD8+ T cells in alopecia areata. The study, taken as a whole, reports: How baseline CD8+ expansion relates to response remains uncertain (there was one nonresponder). Clonality exceeded that of normal scalp in lesional scalp, most notably in alopecia totalis/universalis.

Extracted RNA was reverse transcribed into cDNA, the sequencing template. Some clones are missing from TCRdb's copy, which holds only in-frame ones; the method was immunoSEQ multiplex PCR. The sample consists of around 300,000 clones, 45% to 70% of them appearing once. On this clone itself: Its antigen is not identified.

Treatment denoted: oral pan-JAK inhibitor, 5-10 mg twice daily. The investigators collected lesional scalp punch biopsies and peripheral blood from alopecia areata patients. Germline CDR1 is MGHRA and CDR2 is YSYEKL. V was clipped by 7 bases and J by 2 bases; unmatched bases: 6. This CDR3 is built from 14 residues. The rearrangement links TRBV4-1 to TRBJ1-1; 8 nucleotides align to TRBD1. The material was CD4+ T cells sorted from blood, obtained between weeks 51 and 52, from a patient treated with tofacitinib. The TCR originated in a human donor with alopecia areata. In nucleotides, the CDR3 is TGCGCCAGCACCTCAGGGGGCCCCAACACTGAAGCTTTCTTT. Its protein product is CASTSGGPNTEAFF.